The clone carrying this T cell receptor beta chain appeared a few times. Its antigen remains unknown. Per germline, CDR1 LNHDA and CDR2 SQIVND (reference sequence). Between the trimmed V and J ends, which lost 6 bases and 5 bases, there was a span of 17 bases. The CDR3 is 14 residues long. These data come from a study of cytomegalovirus exposure and HLA in healthy donors. PCR primers comprised 60 Vbeta and 13 Jbeta primers. Assay: immunoSEQ multiplex PCR; the TCRdb copy retains only in-frame clones and omits some. The data show over 110,000 clones, over 75% seen once. Study-wide points: TCR association rates varied by HLA locus in a later analysis, with DRB1 highest and HLA-C lowest.

Sequencing was done on a sample of PBMCs. The source is a woman aged 50 to 60 in good health and CMV-seropositive. The chain employs TRBV19 and TRBJ2-7; tentative D call: TRBD1 (7 bases). DNA of the CDR3: TGTGCCAGTAGGGGGCGCACAGGGGAGGACGAGCAGTACTTC. It translates to CASRGRTGEDEQYF.